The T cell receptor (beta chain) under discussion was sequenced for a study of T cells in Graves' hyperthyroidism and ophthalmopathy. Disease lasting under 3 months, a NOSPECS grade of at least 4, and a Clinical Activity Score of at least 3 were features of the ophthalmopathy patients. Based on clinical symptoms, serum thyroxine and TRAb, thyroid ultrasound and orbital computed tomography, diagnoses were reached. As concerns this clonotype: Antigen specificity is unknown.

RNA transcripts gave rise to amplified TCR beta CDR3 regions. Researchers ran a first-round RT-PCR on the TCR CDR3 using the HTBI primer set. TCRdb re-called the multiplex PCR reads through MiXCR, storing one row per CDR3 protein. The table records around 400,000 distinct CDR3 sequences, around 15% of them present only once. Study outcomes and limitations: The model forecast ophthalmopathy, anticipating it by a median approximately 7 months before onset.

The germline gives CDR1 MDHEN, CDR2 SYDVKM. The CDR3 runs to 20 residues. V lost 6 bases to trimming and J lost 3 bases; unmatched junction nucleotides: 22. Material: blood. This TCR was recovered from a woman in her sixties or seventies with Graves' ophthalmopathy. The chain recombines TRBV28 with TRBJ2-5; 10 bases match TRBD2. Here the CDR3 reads CASSGLSSSPGLAMEETQYF. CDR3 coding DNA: TGTGCCAGCAGCGGATTGTCCTCCTCACCGGGACTAGCGATGGAAGAGACCCAGTACTTC.